This passage covers 20 T cell receptor beta chains from one sample sequenced in a study of identical twins. MiXCR, run by TCRdb on the 5' RACE reads, gives a single entry per CDR3 protein. The profile shows nearly 900,000 distinct CDR3 sequences, around 12% of them singletons. This sample was shared with a second study, whose subject was yellow fever vaccine responses in identical twins.

Sequenced: PBMCs. All receptors come from a woman under 30 in good health.

The J gene is TRBJ2-7, the V gene TRBV29-1, with 8 bases aligning to TRBD2. The CDR3 consists of 16 residues. Germline V gene sequence: CDR1 SQVTM, CDR2 ANQGSEA. Trimming took 6 bases from V and 2 from J; bases not matched to a gene: 15. The CDR3 sequence: CSVPPRGGGPPYEQYV. The DNA for the CDR3 is TGCAGCGTGCCCCCCCGTGGCGGGGGGCCCCCCTACGAGCAGTACGTC.

The genes are TRBV20-1 and TRBJ1-5; maybe TRBD1 (5 bases). V dropped 7 bases and J dropped 2 bases, with 9 bases sitting between them. The CDR3 runs to 12 residues. Germline V gene lookup returns CDR1 DFQATT and CDR2 SNEGSKA (reference sequence). In DNA, the CDR3 is TGCAGTGGTAGGGGAGGCAATCAGCCCCAGCATTTT. This codes for CSGRGGNQPQHF.

This chain uses TRBV28 with TRBJ2-7, with D perhaps TRBD1 (7 bases). V was shortened by 5 bases and J by 7 bases, with 18 bases between the two germline ends. CDR1 and CDR2 (germline): MDHEN, SYDVKM. This CDR3 has 14 residues. CDR3 in DNA: TGTGCCAGCAGTCCTGGACAGGTCCGGGGGGAGCAGTACTTC. Protein product: CASSPGQVRGEQYF.

The chain is built from TRBV5-8 and TRBJ1-6; 7 nucleotides match TRBD1. The CDR3 loop spans 14 amino acids. The ends lost 2 bases at V and 9 bases at J; junction bases unmatched: 5. Germline assignment: CDR1 SGHTS and CDR2 YDEGEE. In nucleotides, the CDR3 is TGTGCCAGCAGCTTCCAGGGGGTGGGTTCACCCCTCCACTTT. It encodes CASSFQGVGSPLHF.

The rearrangement uses TRBV7-8 and TRBJ1-1; TRBD1 matches at 11 bases. V lost 3 bases to trimming and J lost 5 bases; unmatched junction nucleotides: 8. The germline CDR1 and CDR2 sequences are SGHVS and FQNEAQ. The length of the CDR3 is 16 residues. CDR3 protein: CASSFPGQGVETEAFF. CDR3 sequence (DNA): TGTGCCAGCAGCTTCCCGGGACAGGGGGTAGAAACTGAAGCTTTCTTT.

The chain recombines TRBV18 with TRBJ2-1, with TRBD1 matching over 7 bases. V lost 4 bases, J lost 4 bases, and 19 bases stayed unmatched. This CDR3 contains 19 residues. In germline, CDR1 is KGHSH, CDR2 LQKENI. The DNA of the CDR3 is TGTGCCAGCTCACGGAGAATCGATTTCGGGACAGAACAATACAATGAGCAGTTCTTC. As protein: CASSRRIDFGTEQYNEQFF.

The chain has TRBV9 and TRBJ2-2; possibly TRBD1 for D (6 bases). V gave up 0 bases and J gave up 7 bases, with 16 bases separating them. The CDR3 covers 16 residues. Germline CDR1 and CDR2: SGDLS and YYNGEE. CDR3 amino acids: CASSVGGRGFVGELFF. The CDR3 nucleotides read TGTGCCAGCAGCGTAGGTGGCAGGGGATTCGTCGGGGAGCTGTTTTTT.

In this sample, this clonotype turned up a few times. V and J are TRBV5-1 and TRBJ2-5, with 12 positions matching TRBD1. CDR1 SGHRS and CDR2 YFSETQ come from the germline V gene. The junction had 6 bases not matched to a gene; V was cut back by 4 bases and J by 5 bases. The CDR3 is 15 amino acids. The CDR3 sequence: CASSTGTGGAETQYF. The CDR3, as DNA: TGCGCCAGCAGCACCGGGACAGGGGGCGCGGAGACCCAGTACTTC.

This chain connects TRBV10-2 to TRBJ2-1, with D unclear. CDR1 is WSHSY, CDR2 SAAADI, per germline. The CDR3 is made up of 13 amino acids. V shed 2 bases and J shed 9 bases, with 11 bases lying between them. Here the CDR3 reads CASSEDGHVEQFF. In DNA form, the CDR3 reads TGCGCCAGCAGTGAGGATGGGCACGTTGAGCAGTTCTTC.

The chain joins TRBV7-9 to TRBJ1-2; the D gene is possibly TRBD1 (6 bases). The V and J ends lost 6 bases and 2 bases respectively, with 22 bases between them. The length of the CDR3 is 17 residues. Germline loops: CDR1 SEHNR, CDR2 FQNEAQ (reference sequence). The CDR3, as DNA: TGTGCCAGCAGTGCGAAGAGGCAGGGGCCCCCAAACTATGGCTACACCTTC. It specifies CASSAKRQGPPNYGYTF.

This clonotype showed up just a few times. The genes are TRBV20-1 and TRBJ1-2; D not certain. Between the trimmed V and J ends, which lost 5 bases and 6 bases, there was a span of 19 bases. Germline V CDR1 and CDR2: DFQATT, SNEGSKA (reference sequence). This CDR3 region has 14 residues. In DNA, the CDR3 is TGCAGTGCTCCGGATAAAAGGCAGGTGGATGGCTACACCTTC. This translates into CSAPDKRQVDGYTF.

This clonotype showed up just a few times. The rearrangement joins TRBV3-1 to TRBJ2-5, with TRBD2 as a possible D gene (6 bases). V lost 4 bases, J lost 4 bases, and 13 bases lay in between. This CDR3 has 14 amino acids. Germline loops: CDR1 LGHDT, CDR2 YNNKEL (reference sequence). The CDR3 bases are TGTGCCAGCAGCCTCCTACTGGGGGGAGAGACCCAGTACTTC. It codes for CASSLLLGGETQYF.

V is TRBV4-1 and J is TRBJ2-5; D assignment may be TRBD1 or TRBD2 (5 bases each). V was shortened by 0 bases and J by 5 bases, with 16 bases between the two germline ends. Germline CDR1 and CDR2: MGHRA and YSYEKL. The CDR3 is 16 residues long. The CDR3 here is CASSQESLLGVETQYF. CDR3 sequence (DNA): TGCGCCAGCAGCCAAGAAAGTCTGTTGGGGGTGGAGACCCAGTACTTC.

The rearrangement joins TRBV7-9 to TRBJ2-5, with 12 bases that match TRBD2. Trimming took 2 bases from V and 2 from J; bases not matched to a gene: 3. This CDR3 comprises 16 residues. Germline V lookup: CDR1 SEHNR, CDR2 FQNEAQ (reference sequence). CDR3 in amino acids: CASSLPTSGGQETQYF. DNA of the CDR3: TGTGCCAGCAGCTTACCCACTAGCGGGGGGCAAGAGACCCAGTACTTC.

In its sample, this clonotype was seen a few times. This chain connects TRBV4-2 to TRBJ2-1, with unresolved D. Germline CDR1 and CDR2: LGHNA and YNFKEQ. Trimming left V 8 bases short and J 7 bases short, with 12 bases between. The CDR3 runs to 12 residues. The CDR3 DNA sequence: TGTGCCAGCTCAACCACTGGGAATGAGCAGTTCTTC. Protein: CASSTTGNEQFF.

This clonotype was picked up many times. The genes are TRBV12-3 or TRBV12-4 and TRBJ1-6; D is undetermined. The CDR3 covers 14 residues. V lost 6 bases and J lost 9, with 15 bases in between. CDR3 in amino acids: CASRRGPEGSPLHF. CDR3 in DNA: TGTGCCAGCAGGCGAGGGCCCGAGGGTTCACCCCTCCACTTT.

The chain uses TRBV21-1 and TRBJ1-1; the table's TRBD1 call for D was not verified on the DNA. TRBV21-1 is a known pseudogene. The CDR3 runs to 15 residues. DNA of the CDR3: TGTGCCAGCAGCTTCGGACACCCGACGAACACTGAAGCTTTCTTT. Translation: CASSFGHPTNTEAFF.

The rearrangement uses TRBV7-9 and TRBJ2-7; 7 bases agree with TRBD2. The CDR3 sequence is 15 residues long. Losses at the gene ends were 0 bases for V and 0 bases for J; bases not matched to a gene: 2. Germline CDR1 and CDR2: SEHNR and FQNEAQ (reference sequence). The CDR3, as DNA: TGTGCCAGCAGCTTAGCCGGGAGGAGCTCCTACGAGCAGTACTTC. Translated: CASSLAGRSSYEQYF.

A few counts support this clonotype. This chain connects TRBV10-3 to TRBJ2-1; 9 bases are a match to TRBD2. The junction had 3 bases not matched to a gene; V was cut back by 3 bases and J by 0 bases. Germline values: CDR1 ENHRY, CDR2 SYGVKD. This CDR3 contains 16 residues. CDR3: CAISDLAGASYNEQFF. The DNA for the CDR3 is TGTGCCATCAGTGACTTAGCGGGGGCCTCCTACAATGAGCAGTTCTTC.

This clonotype showed up just a few times. The CDR3 DNA follows: TGCAGTGCTAGGGTGAACAATCAGCCCCAGCATTTT. This encodes CSARVNNQPQHF. J is TRBJ1-5 and V is TRBV20-1; D gene unclear. This CDR3 contains 12 residues. The germline V gene has CDR1 DFQATT and CDR2 SNEGSKA (reference sequence). V was trimmed by 3 bases and J by 3 bases, leaving 6 bases between them.